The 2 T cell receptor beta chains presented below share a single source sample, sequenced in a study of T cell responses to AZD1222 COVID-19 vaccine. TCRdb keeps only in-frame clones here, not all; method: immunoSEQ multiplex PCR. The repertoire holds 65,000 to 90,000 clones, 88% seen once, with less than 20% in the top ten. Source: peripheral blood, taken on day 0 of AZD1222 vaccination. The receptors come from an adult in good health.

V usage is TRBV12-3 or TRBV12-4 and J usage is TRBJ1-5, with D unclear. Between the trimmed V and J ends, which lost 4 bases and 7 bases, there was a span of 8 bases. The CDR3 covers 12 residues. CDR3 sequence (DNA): TGTGCCAGCAGTTCCGGGCACCAGCCCCAGCATTTT. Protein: CASSSGHQPQHF.

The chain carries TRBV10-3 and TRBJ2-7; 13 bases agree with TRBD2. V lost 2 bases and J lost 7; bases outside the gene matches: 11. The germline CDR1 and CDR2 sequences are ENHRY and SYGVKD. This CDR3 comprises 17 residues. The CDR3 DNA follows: TGTGCCATCAGTGAGCGCCTCATACTAGCGGGAGGGAAAGAGCAGTACTTC. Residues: CAISERLILAGGKEQYF.